The next 27 T cell receptor delta chains were all read from a single sample in a study of gamma-delta T cells after stem cell transplantation. TCRdb called clones from the RT-PCR reads again using CATT. The data show roughly 2,000 delta-chain clones, 15% to 20% seen once. Sequencing used gamma-delta T cells. These receptors were collected from a human donor. It is not recorded whose cells these are; they may come from a transplant donor. This table probably holds off-target reads from a library built for another chain.

The chain has TRDV2 and TRDJ1, with a weak D call TRDD3 (5 bases). This CDR3 is 17 amino acids long. The V gene's germline CDR1 is GEAIGNYY and CDR2 EKD. Deletions cut 1 base from V and 8 bases from J, with 25 bases between. The DNA for the CDR3 is TGTGCCTGTGACACACTCCAGGAAGGTACGCAGCGGGGGAAACTCATCTTT. Its translation is CACDTLQEGTQRGKLIF.

This clone turned up a few times. A much bigger clone sits one base away, suggesting this may be a read error. This chain joins TRDV2 and TRDJ1, with TRDD3 matching over 7 bases. Germline V gene sequence: CDR1 GEAIGNYY, CDR2 EKD. With 0 bases clipped from V and 0 bases from J, the junction kept 18 bases outside the gene matches. The CDR3 extends over 20 amino acids. DNA for the CDR3: TGTGCCTGTGACACCCTAACTTCCCGCGTACTGGGGACTGACACCGATAAACTCATCTTT. It codes for CACDTLTSRVLGTDTDKLIF.

This clone showed up just a few times. The V gene is TRDV2, the J gene TRDJ3; 9 nucleotides line up with TRDD3. CDR1 GEAIGNYY and CDR2 EKD come from the germline V gene. The CDR3 runs to 17 residues. V trimming: 0 bases; J trimming: 4 bases; junction bases outside the gene matches: 3. The CDR3 is CACDTAGGFWDTRQMFF. The CDR3 nucleotides read TGTGCCTGTGACACCGCTGGGGGATTTTGGGACACCCGACAGATGTTTTTC.

This clone was seen more than once but under ten times. The rearrangement uses TRDV2 and TRDJ1; the D gene is possibly TRDD3 (5 bases). The V end lost 0 bases, the J end lost 5 bases, and 18 bases lay between the germline ends. The germline V gene encodes CDR1 GEAIGNYY and CDR2 EKD. This CDR3 has 16 amino acids. The CDR3, as DNA: TGTGCCTGTGACACCGTATTGAGTGGGGACAGGGATAAACTCATCTTT. It is translated as CACDTVLSGDRDKLIF.

The chain's CDR3 is CACDGVARPVVSTDKLIF. DNA for the CDR3: TGTGCCTGTGACGGCGTCGCGCGCCCAGTGGTGAGCACCGATAAACTCATCTTT. The chain has TRDV2 and TRDJ1; unclear D gene. Germline V CDR1 and CDR2: GEAIGNYY, EKD. Trimming removed 3 bases from V and 1 base from J, with 23 bases in between. This CDR3 is 18 amino acids long.

This clone was found a few times. V and J are TRDV2 and TRDJ1; D ambiguous. Looked up from germline, CDR1 is GEAIGNYY and CDR2 is EKD. CDR3 length: 16 amino acids. V lost 4 bases to trimming and J lost 0 bases, with 17 bases between them. The CDR3 region is CACESLARTHTDKLIF. CDR3 nucleotides: TGTGCCTGTGAGAGCCTGGCCCGCACACACACCGATAAACTCATCTTT.

V is TRDV2 and J is TRDJ1, with D maybe TRDD3 (6 bases). CDR1 GEAIGNYY and CDR2 EKD come from the germline V gene. Trimming removed 0 bases at V and 3 bases at J, with 25 bases between. The CDR3 is 19 amino acids. In DNA, the CDR3 is TGTGCCTGTGACACCGTTGGGCCTACCGTTACTGGGATCGCCGATAAACTCATCTTT. This translates into CACDTVGPTVTGIADKLIF.

The CDR3 DNA sequence: TGTGCCTGTGACTCGCTGGGGGATCTGGTCACCGATAAACTCATCTTT. Translated, it gives CACDSLGDLVTDKLIF. The gene calls are TRDV2 and TRDJ1; 9 bases line up with TRDD3. The junction had 8 bases not matched to a gene; V was cut back by 3 bases and J by 1 base. The CDR3 spans 16 residues. Per germline, CDR1 GEAIGNYY and CDR2 EKD.

The rearrangement uses TRDV2 and TRDJ1; 8 nucleotides line up with TRDD3. Trimming removed 3 bases from V and 0 bases from J; junction bases left unmatched: 20. The germline V gene encodes CDR1 GEAIGNYY and CDR2 EKD. The CDR3 covers 20 residues. The CDR3 is CACDAVGGDIQPQYTDKLIF. CDR3 DNA: TGTGCCTGTGACGCCGTTGGGGGGGATATTCAACCCCAGTACACCGATAAACTCATCTTT.

This clone was recorded a few times. V is TRDV2 and J is TRDJ4; 9 bases fit TRDD3. V shed 3 bases and J 1 base; nucleotides not matched to a gene: 5. CDR1 is GEAIGNYY and CDR2 is EKD in the germline V gene. The CDR3 sequence is 14 residues long. The CDR3 is CACDPLGENRPLIF. The CDR3 bases are TGTGCCTGTGACCCACTGGGGGAAAACAGACCCCTGATCTTT.

This clone was observed a few times. This sequence joins TRDV2 and TRDJ1; 11 nucleotides line up with TRDD3. The CDR3 is 17 amino acids. V shed 1 base, J shed 1 base, and the junction held 7 bases outside the gene matches. Germline CDR1 GEAIGNYY, CDR2 EKD. CDR3 DNA: TGTGCCTGTGACACGGTACTGGGGGATAAAAGCACCGATAAACTCATCTTT. Its translation: CACDTVLGDKSTDKLIF.

The chain carries TRDV2 and TRDJ1; 9 bases fit TRDD3. Germline V CDR1 and CDR2: GEAIGNYY, EKD. After removal of 5 bases from V and 3 bases from J, the junction contained 6 bases not matched to a gene. The CDR3 totals 14 residues. CDR3 loop: CACVRLGEPDKLIF. The DNA for the CDR3 is TGTGCCTGTGTCCGACTGGGGGAGCCCGATAAACTCATCTTT.

The chain links TRDV2 to TRDJ1; D remains ambiguous. Germline assignment: CDR1 GEAIGNYY and CDR2 EKD. The CDR3 totals 14 residues. The V end lost 0 bases, the J end lost 0 bases, and 7 bases lay between the germline ends. In nucleotides, the CDR3 is TGTGCCTGTGACACCGTACCCAACACCGATAAACTCATCTTT. Amino acids: CACDTVPNTDKLIF.

The J gene is TRDJ1, the V gene TRDV2; D is undetermined. The V and J ends lost 3 bases and 0 bases respectively, with 7 bases between them. The CDR3 is 13 amino acids. Germline CDR1 and CDR2: GEAIGNYY and EKD. The CDR3 is CACDRLDTDKLIF. The CDR3 nucleotides are TGTGCCTGTGACCGTTTAGACACCGATAAACTCATCTTT.

The J gene is TRDJ1, the V gene TRDV2; D call uncertain. The CDR3 has 15 amino acids. Germline values: CDR1 GEAIGNYY, CDR2 EKD. The V and J ends lost 3 bases and 1 base respectively, with 14 bases between them. CDR3 nucleotide sequence: TGTGCCTGTGACGGCTTGCGGGCCTCCACCGATAAACTCATCTTT. It yields the protein CACDGLRASTDKLIF.

V is TRDV2 and J is TRDJ1, with 12 bases lining up with TRDD3. CDR3 length equals 20 residues. Per the germline V gene, CDR1 is GEAIGNYY and CDR2 is EKD. Trimming took 1 base from V and 1 from J; bases not matched to a gene: 15. In DNA form, the CDR3 reads TGTGCCTGTGACACATTACTGGGGGATACCACCAACATGTTCACCGATAAACTCATCTTT. It is translated as CACDTLLGDTTNMFTDKLIF.

In its sample, this clone ranks as large. The chain recombines TRDV2 with TRDJ1; 10 bases fit TRDD3. The germline V gene encodes CDR1 GEAIGNYY and CDR2 EKD. Trimming removed 3 bases from V and 7 bases from J; junction bases left unmatched: 10. CDR3 length: 15 amino acids. This CDR3 is CACDSVGDTGRKLIF. The CDR3 nucleotides read TGTGCCTGTGACTCCGTGGGGGATACTGGGCGTAAACTCATCTTT.

The chain couples TRDV2 to TRDJ1, with 13 bases aligning to TRDD3. The V segment lost 2 bases and the J segment 3 bases; nucleotides outside the gene matches: 20. The CDR3 loop spans 21 amino acids. Germline values: CDR1 GEAIGNYY, CDR2 EKD. Here the CDR3 reads CACDRVGSTGGYAGAADKLIF. The CDR3 DNA reads as TGTGCCTGTGACAGGGTAGGATCTACTGGGGGATACGCTGGGGCCGCCGATAAACTCATCTTT.

The chain joins TRDV2 to TRDJ1; TRDD3 agrees at 9 bases. Trimming took 3 bases from V and 10 from J; bases not matched to a gene: 23. There are 18 residues in the CDR3. The germline CDR1 and CDR2 sequences are GEAIGNYY and EKD. The CDR3 coding sequence is TGTGCCTGTGACCCAGTGAGGGCTACGCCTGGGGGATTAGAGACACTCATCTTT. Its protein is CACDPVRATPGGLETLIF.

This clone was seen a handful of times. The chain links TRDV2 to TRDJ1; 7 positions match TRDD3. With V trimmed by 2 bases and J by 2 bases, 7 bases remained unmatched. Germline CDR1 reads GEAIGNYY; CDR2 reads EKD. The CDR3 sequence is 15 residues long. The CDR3 sequence is CACDILTGETDKLIF. CDR3 bases: TGTGCCTGTGACATTCTCACTGGGGAAACCGATAAACTCATCTTT.

This clone was recorded a few times. The rearrangement uses TRDV2 and TRDJ1; TRDD3 matches at 9 bases. Trimming at V came to 0 bases and at J to 3 bases, leaving 7 bases not matched to a gene. CDR3 length: 16 residues. The germline V gene has CDR1 GEAIGNYY and CDR2 EKD. The CDR3 loop is CACDTVSAGGSDKLIF. Written as DNA, the CDR3 is TGTGCCTGTGACACCGTTTCAGCTGGGGGATCCGATAAACTCATCTTT.

The chain recombines TRDV2 with TRDJ1, with TRDD3 matching over 11 bases. The germline CDR1 and CDR2 sequences are GEAIGNYY and EKD. J lost 5 bases, V lost 3 bases, and 16 bases had no gene match. This CDR3 spans 18 amino acids. As DNA, the CDR3 is TGTGCCTGTGACTCCGTAGGTGGGGGATACGGCGGGCTTGATAAACTCATCTTT. Its translation is CACDSVGGGYGGLDKLIF.

This clone was found a few times. J is TRDJ1 and V is TRDV2, with D possibly matching TRDD3 (6 bases). V lost 4 bases, J lost 0 bases, and 17 bases lay in between. Germline lookup yields CDR1 GEAIGNYY and CDR2 EKD. This CDR3 has 16 amino acids. CDR3 amino acids: CACEYLGRSDTDKLIF. The CDR3 DNA reads as TGTGCCTGTGAGTATCTGGGGAGGAGTGACACCGATAAACTCATCTTT.

This clone showed up just a few times. This chain links TRDV2 with TRDJ1; TRDD3 matches 13 bases. V gave up 3 bases and J gave up 2 bases; unmatched junction bases: 8. The CDR3 contains 17 residues. Per germline, CDR1 GEAIGNYY and CDR2 EKD. DNA of the CDR3: TGTGCCTGTGACGCCTTACTGGGGGATACGATAACCGATAAACTCATCTTT. Protein product: CACDALLGDTITDKLIF.

The rearrangement joins TRDV2 to TRDJ1; 8 bases agree with TRDD3. CDR1 is GEAIGNYY and CDR2 is EKD in the germline V gene. V shed 0 bases, J shed 1 base, and the junction held 12 bases outside the gene matches. The CDR3 is 18 residues long. CDR3 protein: CACDTLGVLGASTDKLIF. The DNA of the CDR3 is TGTGCCTGTGACACCCTAGGCGTACTGGGGGCTTCCACCGATAAACTCATCTTT.

The chain couples TRDV2 to TRDJ1; 9 bases map to TRDD3. The V segment lost 0 bases and the J segment 4 bases; nucleotides outside the gene matches: 17. The CDR3 consists of 19 residues. Germline V gene lookup returns CDR1 GEAIGNYY and CDR2 EKD. The CDR3 sequence: CACDTLPVLGDALNDKLIF. The DNA of the CDR3 is TGTGCCTGTGACACCTTACCCGTACTGGGGGACGCTTTGAACGATAAACTCATCTTT.

In this sample, this clone turned up a few times. V gene TRDV2 combines with J gene TRDJ1, with TRDD3 identical over 8 bases. CDR1 is GEAIGNYY, CDR2 EKD, per germline. V was clipped by 3 bases and J by 1 base; unmatched bases: 9. The CDR3 extends over 16 amino acids. CDR3 in DNA: TGTGCCTGTGACGAGTGGGGATACTCGACCACCGATAAACTCATCTTT. Amino acids: CACDEWGYSTTDKLIF.